Sequencing of this T cell receptor beta chain was carried out in a study of blood T cell repertoires in COVID-19. Assay used: immunoSEQ multiplex PCR; TCRdb lists only in-frame clones, some missing. Here the sample spans about 200,000 clones, about 86% being singletons. Trimming took off 2 bases at V and 12 bases at J, with 13 bases between the two ends. Germline V gene data show CDR1 as MNHNS and CDR2 as SASEGT. The CDR3 spans 12 residues. The chain carries TRBV6-1 and TRBJ1-2; D not certain. Source material: PBMCs or T cells enriched from blood (not recorded which). This receptor was obtained from a woman aged 35 to 49 in a cohort exposed to, infected with or recovered from COVID-19 (not recorded which). Written as DNA, the CDR3 is TGTGCCAGCAGTGAATCCCTCCTCGTCGACACCTTC. This sequence encodes CASSESLLVDTF.